The 8 T cell receptor beta chains given below trace back to one sample, sequenced in a study of T cell responses to AZD1222 COVID-19 vaccine (dated by TCRdb to the early 2020s). Explained via the paper, the time point label denotes: baseline before first vaccination. Library preparation used the immunoSEQ multiplex PCR assay. Sourced from immuneACCESS, this table was stored by TCRdb with only in-frame sequences that have V and J called. A share of the clones is absent; for the studies checked, an unresolved V gene accounts for under half, and the remainder has no known explanation. Recorded for this sample are about 92,000 clones; approximately 91% of them occurred a single time. The top ten constitute approximately 21% of the sample. Material: peripheral blood, obtained on day 0 of AZD1222 vaccination. The receptor set was obtained from an adult in good health.

This clone was observed once. This chain uses TRBV19 with TRBJ1-4; D gene ambiguous. CDR3 size: 14 residues. The V gene lost 7 bases and the J gene lost 3 bases, with 12 bases spanning the gap. The V gene's germline CDR1 is LNHDA and CDR2 SQIVND (reference sequence). The CDR3 reads CASMGWQPNEKLFF. CDR3 DNA: TGTGCCAGTATGGGATGGCAGCCTAATGAAAAACTGTTTTTT.

This chain joins TRBV5-8 and TRBJ1-3, with D uncertain. V was pared by 2 bases and J by 4 bases, with 10 bases between. CDR3 length equals 14 residues. The germline V gene encodes CDR1 SGHTS and CDR2 YDEGEE. The DNA for the CDR3 is TGTGCCAGCAGCTTTGTTTCAGGAGGAAACACCATATATTTT. Its protein is CASSFVSGGNTIYF.

V and J are TRBV7-2 and TRBJ2-7; no reliable D call. CDR1 is SGHTA and CDR2 is FQGNSA in the germline V gene. The V and J ends lost 0 bases and 5 bases respectively, with 17 bases between them. This CDR3 has 16 residues. The CDR3 coding sequence is TGTGCCAGCAGCTTAGCCTCCCCTTTGCGAAGAGACGAGCAGTACTTC. This encodes CASSLASPLRRDEQYF.

The chain carries TRBV5-1 and TRBJ1-6, with 12 bases that match TRBD1. V gave up 2 bases and J gave up 7 bases; unmatched junction bases: 4. The CDR3 spans 16 residues. CDR1 is SGHRS, CDR2 YFSETQ, per germline. In nucleotides, the CDR3 is TGCGCCAGCAGCTTCGGGACAGGGGGCGGCAATTCACCCCTCCACTTT. It is translated as CASSFGTGGGNSPLHF.

The chain employs TRBV7-3 and TRBJ2-7, with D maybe TRBD2 (6 bases). CDR3 length: 14 amino acids. Trimming took 2 bases from V and 6 from J, leaving 14 bases between them. Germline V gives CDR1 SGHTA, CDR2 FQGTGA. The CDR3 loop reads CASSLWGVVGEQYF. Here the CDR3 DNA reads TGTGCCAGCAGCTTATGGGGGGTTGTTGGCGAGCAGTACTTC.

The V gene is TRBV7-2, the J gene TRBJ1-6; no definite D call. Germline V lookup: CDR1 SGHTA, CDR2 FQGNSA. The V gene lost 2 bases and the J gene lost 7 bases, with 9 bases spanning the gap. This CDR3 is 14 amino acids long. Here the CDR3 DNA reads TGTGCCAGCAGCTTAATGACCGGAAATTCACCCCTCCACTTT. It specifies CASSLMTGNSPLHF.

The genes are TRBV7-9 and TRBJ1-1; 8 nucleotides align to TRBD1. Trimming removed 0 bases from V and 5 bases from J; junction bases left unmatched: 8. CDR3 length: 16 amino acids. Germline CDR1 and CDR2: SEHNR and FQNEAQ (reference sequence). For the CDR3, the DNA is TGTGCCAGCAGCTTAGCGCTAACAGGGGGAATGACTGAAGCTTTCTTT. Its translation: CASSLALTGGMTEAFF.

V is TRBV9 and J is TRBJ2-7; D unresolved. Trimming removed 3 bases from V and 4 bases from J, with 20 bases in between. The CDR3 runs 16 residues. The V gene's germline CDR1 is SGDLS and CDR2 YYNGEE. The CDR3 DNA is TGTGCCAGCAGCGAGGGCGGAGATCCGGTTATATACGAGCAGTACTTC. As protein: CASSEGGDPVIYEQYF. The full variable domain, with the rest looked up from reference TRBV9 and TRBJ2-7, is DSGVTQTPKHLITATGQRVTLRCSPRSGDLSVYWYQQSLDQGLQFLIQYYNGEERAKGNILERFSAQQFPDLHSELNLSSLELGDSALYFCASSEGGDPVIYEQYFGPGTRLTVT.